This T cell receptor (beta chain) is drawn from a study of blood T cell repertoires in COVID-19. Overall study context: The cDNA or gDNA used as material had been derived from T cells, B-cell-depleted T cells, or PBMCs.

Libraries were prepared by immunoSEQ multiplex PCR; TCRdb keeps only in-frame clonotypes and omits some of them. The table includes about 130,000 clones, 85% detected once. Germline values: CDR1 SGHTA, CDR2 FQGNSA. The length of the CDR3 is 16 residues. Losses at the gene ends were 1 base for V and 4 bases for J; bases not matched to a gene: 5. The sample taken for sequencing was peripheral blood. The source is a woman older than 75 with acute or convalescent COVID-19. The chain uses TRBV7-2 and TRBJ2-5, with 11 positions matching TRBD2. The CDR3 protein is CASSLVSGGAAETQYF. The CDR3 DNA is TGTGCCAGCAGCTTAGTTAGCGGGGGGGCCGCAGAGACCCAGTACTTC.